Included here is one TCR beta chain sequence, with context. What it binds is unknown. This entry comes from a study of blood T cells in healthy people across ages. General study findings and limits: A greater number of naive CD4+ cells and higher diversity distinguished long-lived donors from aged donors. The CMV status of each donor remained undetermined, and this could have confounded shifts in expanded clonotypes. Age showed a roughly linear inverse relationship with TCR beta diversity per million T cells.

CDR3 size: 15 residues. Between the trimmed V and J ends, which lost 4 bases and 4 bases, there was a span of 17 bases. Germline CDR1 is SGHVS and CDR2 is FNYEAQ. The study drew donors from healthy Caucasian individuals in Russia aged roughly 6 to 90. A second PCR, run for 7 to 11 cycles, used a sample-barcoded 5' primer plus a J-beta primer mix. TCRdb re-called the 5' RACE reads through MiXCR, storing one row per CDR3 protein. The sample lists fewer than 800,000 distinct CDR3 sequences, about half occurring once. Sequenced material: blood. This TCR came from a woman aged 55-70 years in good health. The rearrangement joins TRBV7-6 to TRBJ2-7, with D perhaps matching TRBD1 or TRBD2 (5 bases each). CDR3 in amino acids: CASSWAGTAGYEQYF. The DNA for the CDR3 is TGTGCCAGCAGCTGGGCCGGGACCGCCGGTTACGAGCAGTACTTC.